This TCR beta chain is from a study of cytomegalovirus exposure and HLA in healthy donors. Study details: Findings of an earlier analysis included roughly 110 million unique TCR beta sequences from 180 million or so T cells. An early data release held approximately 85 million unique TCRs from HLA-typed donors.

Primers: 60 Vbeta forward and 13 Jbeta reverse. Sequencing used immunoSEQ multiplex PCR; TCRdb keeps in-frame clones, though not all of them. This table holds about 170,000 clones, around 80% found once. The germline V gene has CDR1 SGHVS and CDR2 FNYEAQ. The CDR3 covers 19 residues. V gave up 0 bases and J gave up 5 bases; unmatched junction bases: 14. As for this clone: What it binds is unknown.

Points from the study as a whole: According to reports, the classifier identified cytomegalovirus status with high specificity and sensitivity.

The TCR originated in a girl under 18 in good health and CMV-seropositive. The V gene is TRBV7-6, the J gene TRBJ2-1; TRBD1 matches at 9 bases. Sequencing was performed on PBMCs. The CDR3 DNA follows: TGTGCCAGCAGCTTAGCGAGGGGACAGGGATTCAGATTCCACAATGAGCAGTTCTTC. This encodes CASSLARGQGFRFHNEQFF.